The sequence of this TCR beta chain was determined in a study of identical twins. Addition of a universal primer site occurred through template switching, and cDNA carried unique molecular identifiers. Via MiXCR, TCRdb re-called the 5' RACE reads, giving one row per CDR3 protein. Of 400,000 to 600,000 distinct CDR3 sequences in the sample, approximately 20% were seen once. The CDR3 sequence is 15 residues long. The germline gives CDR1 SGHRS, CDR2 YFSETQ. J gave up 1 base and V 4 bases, and 4 bases lay outside the gene matches. These data were also reused for a study on yellow fever vaccine responses in identical twins.

The sequence derives from a woman aged 18 to 35 in good health. The chain is built from TRBV5-1 and TRBJ2-1, with 8 positions matching TRBD1. The sequenced sample was CD4+ T cells sorted from blood. In nucleotides, the CDR3 is TGCGCCAGCAGCCGGGGACAGGAGTCCTACAATGAGCAGTTCTTC. This encodes CASSRGQESYNEQFF.